The TCR beta chain under discussion was sequenced for a study of early T cells in non-severe SARS-CoV-2 infection (dated by TCRdb to the early 2020s). Broadly, across the study: Because TCR sequencing was done on bulk RNA from unsorted whole blood, the alpha and beta chains could not be paired.

Receptor libraries were prepared by 5' RACE. For sequencing, a NextSeq 500 was employed. In the TCR library protocol, unique molecular identifiers were attached to individual cDNA molecules to correct for PCR bias and sequencing error. Both TCR alpha and beta chains were sequenced, and tight co-correlation was observed between alpha and beta sequence abundances in each sample. The study's processing was this. V gene, J gene and CDR3 annotation of TCR sequences was performed with Decombinator V4. TCRs were defined as expanded if a significant change between any two time points was detected under a Poisson model with p below 0.0001. TCR abundances were normalised to the total number of TCRs sequenced per sample and were expressed as counts per million. VDJdb, accessed 1 November 2021, was searched for CMV, EBV and SARS-CoV-2 annotated TCRs, excluding TCRs annotated for multiple antigens. The raw public data were reprocessed by TCRdb itself: fastp quality trimming at Q25, MiXCR clonotype calling, in-frame beta chains only. Each entry merges the rows of one CDR3 protein and shows their most common DNA and genes. What appears here as the V and J calls and clone size reflects TCRdb's work, not the paper's. Present in this sample are under 70,000 distinct CDR3 sequences, 4.5% to 7.5% of which were seen just once. About 3.4% of the sample comes from the top ten.

This was a case-control study nested in a cohort of healthcare workers in London, UK, who had nasopharyngeal swab PCR tests and blood samples taken every week. Between 23 and 31 March 2020, the week of the UK lockdown, healthcare workers were enrolled and then followed up weekly for as long as 16 weeks. Details on this clonotype: The antigen this receptor binds is unknown. Base qualities were left out, and no much larger clone turns up one base away.

What the work shows at the level of the full study, not this receptor alone: Matching against VDJdb was skewed toward anti-spike CD8 responses, likely underestimated virus-specific expansions, and missed private and CD4 specificities.

Sequenced material: whole blood, taken at baseline. This TCR was sampled from an adult who was a healthcare worker with PCR-confirmed SARS-CoV-2 infection or an uninfected control (not recorded which).

The DNA sequence is as follows: TGTGCCAGCAGCCTCCGACAGGGACATATAGCCAAAAACATTCAGTACTTC. Its protein reads: CASSLRQGHIAKNIQYF. The V gene is TRBV5-6 and the J gene is TRBJ2-4, and TRBD1 aligns with 7 junction nucleotides. V trim: 4 bases; J trim: 0 bases; unmatched bases: 10. The CDR3 numbers 17 residues from cysteine through phenylalanine. The retained sequence is limited to the CDR3, 51 bases, with the frame set at the first base. CDR1 and CDR2, per the germline V gene, are SGHDT and YYEEEE.